The sequence of this TCR beta chain was determined in a study of T-cell reconstitution after alpha-beta-depleted transplantation in children. Findings and limits, study-wide: The origin of alpha-beta T cells about two months after transplant was reportedly several hundred expanded graft clones. Several patients had high TCRbeta diversity at day 60; it came from surviving recipient T cells and thymic progenitors. Newly generated T cells supplied most T-cell counts and diversity one year post-transplant.

As it was prepared, the TCRbeta library received unique molecular identifiers. TCRdb analysed the PCR reads with MiXCR anew, one entry per CDR3 protein. Of approximately 1,000,000 distinct CDR3 sequences in the sample, less than 30% are singletons; the top ten hold roughly 30%. The CDR3 covers 13 residues. V gave up 0 bases and J gave up 14 bases; unmatched junction bases: 6. Germline lookup yields CDR1 DFQATT and CDR2 SNEGSKA (reference sequence). Points on this clonotype: Its antigen is undetermined.

The sequence derives from a boy under three years old who had a stem cell transplant for SCID, so the T cells may come from the graft donor. Sequencing used PBMCs, mostly from graft donor cells, obtained 360 days after TCRalphabeta/CD19-depleted stem cell transplant. The rearrangement links TRBV20-1 to TRBJ2-1, with 11 bases fitting TRBD2. The chain's CDR3 is CSARDRIAGGEFF. The CDR3 DNA is TGCAGTGCTAGAGATCGGATAGCGGGGGGGGAGTTCTTC.